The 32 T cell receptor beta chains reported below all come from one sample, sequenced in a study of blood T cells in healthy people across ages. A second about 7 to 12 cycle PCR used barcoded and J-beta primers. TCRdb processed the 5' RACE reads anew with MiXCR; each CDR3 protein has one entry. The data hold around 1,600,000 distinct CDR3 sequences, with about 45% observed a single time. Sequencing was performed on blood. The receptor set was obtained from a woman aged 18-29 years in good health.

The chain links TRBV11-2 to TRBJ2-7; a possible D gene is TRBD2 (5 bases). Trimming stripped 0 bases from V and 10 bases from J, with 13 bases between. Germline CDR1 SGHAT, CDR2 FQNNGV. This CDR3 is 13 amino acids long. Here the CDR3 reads CASSLDVEEAQYF. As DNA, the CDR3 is TGTGCCAGCAGCTTAGATGTGGAGGAGGCCCAGTACTTC. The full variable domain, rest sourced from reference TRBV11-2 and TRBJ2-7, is EAGVAQSPRYKIIEKRQSVAFWCNPISGHATLYWYQQILGQGPKLLIQFQNNGVVDDSQLPKDRFSAERLKGVDSTLKIQPAKLEDSAVYLCASSLDVEEAQYFGPGTRLTVT.

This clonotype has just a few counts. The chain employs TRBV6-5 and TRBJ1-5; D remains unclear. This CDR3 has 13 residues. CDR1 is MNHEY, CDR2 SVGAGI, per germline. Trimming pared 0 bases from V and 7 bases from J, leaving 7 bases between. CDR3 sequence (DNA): TGTGCCAGCAGTTACTCAGGCAGCCAGCCCCAGCATTTT. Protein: CASSYSGSQPQHF.

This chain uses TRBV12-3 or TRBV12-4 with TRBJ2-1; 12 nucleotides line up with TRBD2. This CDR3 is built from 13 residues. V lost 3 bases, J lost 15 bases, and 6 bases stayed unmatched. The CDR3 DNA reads TGTGCCAGCAGTTTCGGACTAGCGGGGCCTCGGTTCTTC. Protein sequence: CASSFGLAGPRFF.

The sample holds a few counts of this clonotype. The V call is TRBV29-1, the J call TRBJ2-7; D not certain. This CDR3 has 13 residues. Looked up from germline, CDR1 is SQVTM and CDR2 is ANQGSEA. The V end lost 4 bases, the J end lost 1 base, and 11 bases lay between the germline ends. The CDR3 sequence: CSVARRQSYEQYF. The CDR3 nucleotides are TGCAGCGTTGCACGGCGGCAGTCCTACGAGCAGTACTTC.

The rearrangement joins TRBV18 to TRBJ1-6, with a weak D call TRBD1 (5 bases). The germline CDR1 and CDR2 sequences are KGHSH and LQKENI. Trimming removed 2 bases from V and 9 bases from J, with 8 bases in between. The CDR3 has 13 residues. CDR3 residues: CASSPRTLSPLHF. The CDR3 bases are TGTGCCAGCTCACCAAGGACACTTTCACCCCTCCACTTT.

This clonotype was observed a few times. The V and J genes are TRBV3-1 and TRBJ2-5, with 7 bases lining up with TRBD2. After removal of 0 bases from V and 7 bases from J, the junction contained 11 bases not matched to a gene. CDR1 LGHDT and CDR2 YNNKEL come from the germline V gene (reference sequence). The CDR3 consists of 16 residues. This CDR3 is CASSQDRGLVSWTQYF. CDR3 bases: TGTGCCAGCAGCCAAGATCGCGGACTAGTCTCTTGGACCCAGTACTTC.

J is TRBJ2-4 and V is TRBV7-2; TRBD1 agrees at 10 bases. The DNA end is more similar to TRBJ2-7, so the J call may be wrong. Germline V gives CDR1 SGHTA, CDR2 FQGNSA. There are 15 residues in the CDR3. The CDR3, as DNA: TGTGCCAGCAGCTTACGGCGGGACAGGGGATCCGAGCAGTACTTC. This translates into CASSLRRDRGSEQYF.

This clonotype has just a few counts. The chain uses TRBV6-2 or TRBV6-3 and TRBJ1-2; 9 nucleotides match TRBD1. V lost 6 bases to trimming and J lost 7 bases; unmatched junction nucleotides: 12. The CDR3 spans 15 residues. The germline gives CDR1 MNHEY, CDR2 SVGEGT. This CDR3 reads CASSTTGTGTSGYTF. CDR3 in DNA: TGTGCCAGCAGCACTACCGGGACAGGGACTTCTGGCTACACCTTC.

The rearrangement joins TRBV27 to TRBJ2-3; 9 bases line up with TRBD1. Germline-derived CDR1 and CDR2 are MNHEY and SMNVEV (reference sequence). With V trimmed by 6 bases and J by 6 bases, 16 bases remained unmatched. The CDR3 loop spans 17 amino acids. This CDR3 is CASRDYRGTGPTDTQYF. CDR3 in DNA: TGTGCCAGCAGAGATTACCGAGGGACAGGGCCTACTGATACGCAGTATTTT.

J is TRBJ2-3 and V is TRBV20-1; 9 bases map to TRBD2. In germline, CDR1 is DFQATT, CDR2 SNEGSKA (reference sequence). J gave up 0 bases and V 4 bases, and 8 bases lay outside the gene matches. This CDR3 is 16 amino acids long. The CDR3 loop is CSAIPGTSRSTDTQYF. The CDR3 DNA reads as TGCAGTGCTATCCCCGGGACTAGCCGAAGCACAGATACGCAGTATTTT.

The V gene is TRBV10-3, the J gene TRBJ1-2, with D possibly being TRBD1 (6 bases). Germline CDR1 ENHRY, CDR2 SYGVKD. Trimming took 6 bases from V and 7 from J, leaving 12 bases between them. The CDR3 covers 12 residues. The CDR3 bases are TGTGCCATCAGCTTCGGGACATCTGGCTACACCTTC. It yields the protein CAISFGTSGYTF.

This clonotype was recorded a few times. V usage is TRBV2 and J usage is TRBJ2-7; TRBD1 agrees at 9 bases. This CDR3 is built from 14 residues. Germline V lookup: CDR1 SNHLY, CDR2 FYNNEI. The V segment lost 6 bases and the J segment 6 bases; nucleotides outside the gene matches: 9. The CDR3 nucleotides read TGTGCCAGCAGGGGACAGGGTCGCGGGATCGAGCAGTACTTC. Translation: CASRGQGRGIEQYF.

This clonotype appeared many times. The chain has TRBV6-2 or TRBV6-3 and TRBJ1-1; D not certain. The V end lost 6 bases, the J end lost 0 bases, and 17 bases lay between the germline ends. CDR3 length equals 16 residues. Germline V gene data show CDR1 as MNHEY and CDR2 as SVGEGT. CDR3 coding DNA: TGTGCCAGCAGCCCCCGGGAGACATGGCTGAACACTGAAGCTTTCTTT. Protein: CASSPRETWLNTEAFF.

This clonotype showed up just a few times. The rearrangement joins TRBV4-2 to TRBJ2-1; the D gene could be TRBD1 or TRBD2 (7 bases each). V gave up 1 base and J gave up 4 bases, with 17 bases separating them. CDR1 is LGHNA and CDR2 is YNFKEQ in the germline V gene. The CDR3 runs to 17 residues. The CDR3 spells CASSQGPQGGGYNEQFF. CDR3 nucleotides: TGTGCCAGCAGCCAAGGGCCCCAGGGGGGGGGATACAATGAGCAGTTCTTC.

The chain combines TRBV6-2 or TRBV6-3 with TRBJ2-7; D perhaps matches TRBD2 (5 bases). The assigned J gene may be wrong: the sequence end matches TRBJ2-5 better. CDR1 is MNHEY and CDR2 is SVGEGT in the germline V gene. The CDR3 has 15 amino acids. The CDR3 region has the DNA TGTGCCAGCAGTTACCGGGGTAGCAAGAGGGAGACCCAGTACTTC. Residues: CASSYRGSKRETQYF.

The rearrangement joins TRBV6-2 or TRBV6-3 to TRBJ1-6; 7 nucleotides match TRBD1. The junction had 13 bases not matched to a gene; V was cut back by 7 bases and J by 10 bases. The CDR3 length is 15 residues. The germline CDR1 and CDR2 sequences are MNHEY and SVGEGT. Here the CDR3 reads CASIRQQGSVSPLHF. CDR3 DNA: TGTGCCAGCATTCGACAACAGGGGTCGGTCTCACCCCTCCACTTT.

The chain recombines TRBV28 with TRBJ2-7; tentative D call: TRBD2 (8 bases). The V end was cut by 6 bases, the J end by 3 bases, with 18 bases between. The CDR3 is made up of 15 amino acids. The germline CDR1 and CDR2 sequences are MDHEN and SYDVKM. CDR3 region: CASRTGDRGGYEQYF. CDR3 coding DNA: TGTGCCAGCAGAACAGGGGATCGGGGGGGCTACGAGCAGTACTTC. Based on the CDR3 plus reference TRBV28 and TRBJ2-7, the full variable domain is DVKVTQSSRYLVKRTGEKVFLECVQDMDHENMFWYRQDPGLGLRLIYFSYDVKMKEKGDIPEGYSVSREKKERFSLILESASTNQTSMYLCASRTGDRGGYEQYFGPGTRLTVT.

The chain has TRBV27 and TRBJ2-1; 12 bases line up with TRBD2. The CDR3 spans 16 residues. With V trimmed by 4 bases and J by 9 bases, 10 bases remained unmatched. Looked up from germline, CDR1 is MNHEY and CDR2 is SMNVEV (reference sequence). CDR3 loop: CASSSPSGGAMGEQFF. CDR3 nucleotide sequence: TGTGCCAGCAGTTCTCCTAGCGGGGGGGCTATGGGTGAGCAGTTCTTC.

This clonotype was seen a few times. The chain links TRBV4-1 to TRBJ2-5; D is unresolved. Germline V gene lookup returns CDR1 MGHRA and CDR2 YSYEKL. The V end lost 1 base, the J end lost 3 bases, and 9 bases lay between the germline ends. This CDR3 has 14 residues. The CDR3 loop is CASSQGPAEETQYF. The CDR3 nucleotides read TGCGCCAGCAGCCAAGGACCAGCAGAAGAGACCCAGTACTTC.

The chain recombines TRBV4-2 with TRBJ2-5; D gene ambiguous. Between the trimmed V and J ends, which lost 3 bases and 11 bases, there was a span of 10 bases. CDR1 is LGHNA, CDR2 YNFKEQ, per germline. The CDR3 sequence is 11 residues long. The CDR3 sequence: CASSQGLVQYF. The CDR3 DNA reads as TGTGCCAGCAGCCAGGGTTTGGTGCAGTACTTC.

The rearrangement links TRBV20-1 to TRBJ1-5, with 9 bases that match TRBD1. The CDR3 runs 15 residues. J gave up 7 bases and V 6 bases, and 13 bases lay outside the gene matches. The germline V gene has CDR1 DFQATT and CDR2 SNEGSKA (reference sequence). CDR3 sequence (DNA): TGCAGTGCCTCTAGGACAGGGGAATTTGGGCAGCCCCAGCATTTT. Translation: CSASRTGEFGQPQHF.

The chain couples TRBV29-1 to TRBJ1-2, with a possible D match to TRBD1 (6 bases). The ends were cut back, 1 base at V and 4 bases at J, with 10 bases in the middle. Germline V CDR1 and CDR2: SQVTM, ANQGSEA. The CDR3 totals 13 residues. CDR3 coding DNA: TGCAGCGTTGAAGGGACAGCCGCCTATGGCTACACCTTC. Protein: CSVEGTAAYGYTF.

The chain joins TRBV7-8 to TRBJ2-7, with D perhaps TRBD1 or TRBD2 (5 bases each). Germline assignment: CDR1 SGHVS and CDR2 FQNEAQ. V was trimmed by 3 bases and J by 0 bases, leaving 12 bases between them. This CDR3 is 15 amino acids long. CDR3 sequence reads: CASSFWDGDSYEQYF. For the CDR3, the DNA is TGTGCCAGCAGCTTTTGGGACGGAGACTCCTACGAGCAGTACTTC.

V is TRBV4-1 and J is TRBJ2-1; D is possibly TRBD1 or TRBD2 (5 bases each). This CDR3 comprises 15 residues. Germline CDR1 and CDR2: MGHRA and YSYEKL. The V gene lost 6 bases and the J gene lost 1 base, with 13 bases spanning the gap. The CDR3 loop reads CASRPPGTSYNEQFF. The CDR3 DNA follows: TGCGCCAGCAGGCCCCCGGGGACGTCCTACAATGAGCAGTTCTTC.

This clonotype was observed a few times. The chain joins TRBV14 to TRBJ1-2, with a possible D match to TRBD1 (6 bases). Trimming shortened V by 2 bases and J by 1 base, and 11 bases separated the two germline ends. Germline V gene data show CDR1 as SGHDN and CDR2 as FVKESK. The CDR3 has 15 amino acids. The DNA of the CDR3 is TGTGCCAGCAGCCAACACACAGGGATTAACTATGGCTACACCTTC. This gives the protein CASSQHTGINYGYTF.

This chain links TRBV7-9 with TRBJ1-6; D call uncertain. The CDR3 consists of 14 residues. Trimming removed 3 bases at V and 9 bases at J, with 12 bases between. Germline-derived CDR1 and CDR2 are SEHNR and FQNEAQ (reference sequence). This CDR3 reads CASSFGGFSSPLHF. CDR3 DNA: TGTGCCAGCAGCTTCGGAGGGTTTAGTTCACCCCTCCACTTT.

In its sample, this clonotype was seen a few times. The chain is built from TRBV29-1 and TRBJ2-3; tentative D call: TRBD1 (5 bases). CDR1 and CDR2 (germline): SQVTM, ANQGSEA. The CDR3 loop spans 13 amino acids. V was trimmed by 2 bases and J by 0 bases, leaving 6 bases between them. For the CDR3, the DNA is TGCAGCGTTGAATCAGGGAGCACAGATACGCAGTATTTT. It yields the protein CSVESGSTDTQYF.

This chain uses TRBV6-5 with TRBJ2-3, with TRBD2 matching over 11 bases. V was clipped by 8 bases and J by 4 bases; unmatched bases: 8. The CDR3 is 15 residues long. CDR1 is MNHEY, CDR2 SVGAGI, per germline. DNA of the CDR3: TGTGCCAGCGGAACTAGCGGGAGAGGCGCAGATACGCAGTATTTT. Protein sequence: CASGTSGRGADTQYF.

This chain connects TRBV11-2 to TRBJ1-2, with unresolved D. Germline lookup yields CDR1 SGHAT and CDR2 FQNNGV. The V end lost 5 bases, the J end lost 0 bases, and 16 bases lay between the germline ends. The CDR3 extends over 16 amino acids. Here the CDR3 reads CASSRSGRRTNYGYTF. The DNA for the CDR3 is TGTGCCAGCAGCCGCTCGGGCCGAAGGACTAACTATGGCTACACCTTC.

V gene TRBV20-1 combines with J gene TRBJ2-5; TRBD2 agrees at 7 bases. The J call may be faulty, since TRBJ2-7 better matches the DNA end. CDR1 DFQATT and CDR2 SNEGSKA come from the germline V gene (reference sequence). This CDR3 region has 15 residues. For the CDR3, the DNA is TGCAGTGCTAGAGTCGCGCCTAGCGGCTCCTACGAGCAGTACTTC. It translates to CSARVAPSGSYEQYF.

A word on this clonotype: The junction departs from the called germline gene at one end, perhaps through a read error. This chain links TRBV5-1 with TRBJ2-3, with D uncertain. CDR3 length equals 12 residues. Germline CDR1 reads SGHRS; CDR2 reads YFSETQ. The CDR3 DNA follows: TGCGCCAGCAGCTTGAGGGCAGATATGCAGTATTTT. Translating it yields CASSLRADMQYF.

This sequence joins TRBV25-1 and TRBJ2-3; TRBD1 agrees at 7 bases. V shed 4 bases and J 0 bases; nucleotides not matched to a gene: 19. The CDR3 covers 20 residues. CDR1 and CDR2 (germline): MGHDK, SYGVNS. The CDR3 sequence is CASSALQGRTGGPSTDTQYF. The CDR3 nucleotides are TGTGCCAGCAGTGCCCTACAGGGCAGGACAGGAGGCCCTAGCACAGATACGCAGTATTTT.